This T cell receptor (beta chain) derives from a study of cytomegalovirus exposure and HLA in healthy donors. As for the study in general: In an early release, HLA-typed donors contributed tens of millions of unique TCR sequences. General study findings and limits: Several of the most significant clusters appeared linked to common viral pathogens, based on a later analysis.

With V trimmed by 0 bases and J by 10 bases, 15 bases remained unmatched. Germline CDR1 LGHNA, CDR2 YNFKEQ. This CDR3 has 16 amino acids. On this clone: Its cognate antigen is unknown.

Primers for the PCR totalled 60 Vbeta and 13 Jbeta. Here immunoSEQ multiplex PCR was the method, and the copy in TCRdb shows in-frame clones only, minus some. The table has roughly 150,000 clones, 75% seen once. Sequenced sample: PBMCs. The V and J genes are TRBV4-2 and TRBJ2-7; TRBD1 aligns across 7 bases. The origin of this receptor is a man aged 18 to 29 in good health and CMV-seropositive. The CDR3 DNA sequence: TGTGCCAGCAGCCAAGATTCTCTTCAGATACAGGGGAATCAGTACTTC. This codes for CASSQDSLQIQGNQYF.